This T cell receptor beta chain emerged from a study of blood T cell repertoires in COVID-19. TCRdb's table, derived via immunoSEQ multiplex PCR, lists solely in-frame clones and lacks some. The table lists 250,000 or so clones, 80% to 90% of them singletons. The receptor was isolated from a man older than 75 with acute or convalescent COVID-19. The material sequenced was peripheral blood.

CDR3 sequence: CASSQEMDSSSYEQYF. Written as DNA, the CDR3 is TGCGCCAGCAGCCAAGAGATGGACTCTAGCTCCTACGAGCAGTACTTC. The V call is TRBV4-1, the J call TRBJ2-7, with a tentative D call TRBD2 (5 bases). The germline CDR1 and CDR2 sequences are MGHRA and YSYEKL. The CDR3 has 16 residues. Trimming removed 0 bases from V and 0 bases from J, with 12 bases in between.